The rows below give T cell receptor beta chains drawn from one sample of a study of shared clonotypes between healthy human individuals. Data came from immunoSEQ multiplex PCR; TCRdb stores just in-frame clones and leaves some out. Found here are 2 million to 3 million clones, 93% of them singletons; the top ten hold roughly 0.39%. Sequenced sample: naive CD4+ T cells from PBMCs. The receptors were sampled from a man between 18 and 35 years old in good health. Some clones in this sample may be carry-over from other donors' samples. The CDR3 runs from the conserved cysteine through the conserved F or W. A D gene is named only where the DNA matches it firmly. The size entry is marked missing in some rows and otherwise reads once, few, many or a size class.

NA	TRBV2	NA	TRBJ2-7	TGTGCCAGCAGTGGGGGGCCGGGGGTCTCCTACGAGCAGTACTTC	CASSGGPGVSYEQYF
NA	TRBV19	NA	TRBJ2-3	TGTGCCAGTAGTTCCGACACAGATACGCAGTATTTT	CASSSDTDTQYF
NA	TRBV2	TRBD1	TRBJ1-4	TGTGCCAGCTTAGACAGGGGGGATGAAAAACTGTTTTTT	CASLDRGDEKLFF
NA	TRBV4-2	TRBD1	TRBJ1-1	TGTGCCAGCAGCCGACAACACGGACAGGGGTACCTGAACACTGAAGCTTTCTTT	CASSRQHGQGYLNTEAFF
NA	TRBV9	NA	TRBJ1-1	TGTGCCAGCAGCTCCCCTGGGCGGATGAACACTGAAGCTTTCTTT	CASSSPGRMNTEAFF
few	TRBV30	NA	TRBJ1-2	TGTGCCTGGAGTTGGGGAATCTATGGCTACACCTTC	CAWSWGIYGYTF
NA	TRBV19	TRBD1	TRBJ2-7	TGTGCCAGTAGTATTGGACCAGGGGGCCCTGCGTACTTC	CASSIGPGGPAYF
NA	TRBV19	TRBD1	TRBJ2-2	TGTGCCACCTCAGGACAGGGGGGGACCGGGGAGCTGTTTTTT	CATSGQGGTGELFF
NA	TRBV11-3	NA	TRBJ2-3	TGTGCCAGCAGCCCCCGGGGGTTAACAGATACGCAGTATTTT	CASSPRGLTDTQYF
NA	TRBV5-1	NA	TRBJ2-5	TGCGCCAGCAGCTTGATAGGGGAGACCCAGTACTTC	CASSLIGETQYF
NA	TRBV4-1	NA	TRBJ1-4	TGCGCCAGCAGCCCTATGGGCCTAGCGGGCGAAAAACTGTTTTTT	CASSPMGLAGEKLFF
NA	TRBV19	TRBD1	TRBJ2-1	TGTGCCAGTAGTATTGAGGGACAGGGGATGGGTGAGCAGTTCTTC	CASSIEGQGMGEQFF
NA	TRBV29-1	TRBD1	TRBJ1-2	TGCAGCGTCGAACATTTCCCAGGACAGGTTATCGATGGCTACACCTTC	CSVEHFPGQVIDGYTF
NA	TRBV6-5	TRBD1	TRBJ1-5	TGTGCCAGCAGTTCCGGGACAGATATATATCAGCCCCAGCATTTT	CASSSGTDIYQPQHF
NA	TRBV18	NA	TRBJ2-7	TGTGCCAGCTCCAGGGGGGCAGCGGACTCCTACGAGCAGTACTTC	CASSRGAADSYEQYF
NA	TRBV5-1	TRBD1	TRBJ2-7	TGCGCCAGCAGCAGGACAGGGGAGTCCTACGAGCAGTACTTC	CASSRTGESYEQYF
once	TRBV7-8	NA	TRBJ1-5	TGTGCCAGCAGCTTAGTCGGGGGGCGCGATCAGCCCCAGCATTTT	CASSLVGGRDQPQHF
NA	TRBV7-9	NA	TRBJ2-1	TGTGCCAGCAGACTAGCTTCCTACAATGAGCAGTTCTTC	CASRLASYNEQFF
NA	TRBV19	NA	TRBJ1-1	TGTGCCAGTTCGGGGCGACGAGGGAACACTGAAGCTTTCTTT	CASSGRRGNTEAFF
NA	TRBV4-3	NA	TRBJ2-6	TGCGCCAGCAGCCAAGACTTACCGGGGTCCACTGGGGCCAACGTCCTGACTTTC	CASSQDLPGSTGANVLTF
NA	TRBV15	NA	TRBJ1-5	TGTGCCACCAGCAGAGAGGTAATGGGCAATCAGCCCCAGCATTTT	CATSREVMGNQPQHF
NA	TRBV2	NA	TRBJ1-1	TGTGCCAGCAAGACGATTCGGGGCAACACTGAAGCTTTCTTT	CASKTIRGNTEAFF
NA	TRBV29-1	NA	TRBJ1-3	TGCAGCGTTGAATACCCGCCAGCCTCCAGCTCTGGAAACACCATATATTTT	CSVEYPPASSSGNTIYF
NA	TRBV5-1	NA	TRBJ2-7	TGCGCCAGCAGCTTGGTCCGCTCAACCGAGCAGTACTTC	CASSLVRSTEQYF
NA	TRBV2	NA	TRBJ1-5	TGTGCCAGCAGTGTGGCGGTTGAACAGCCCCAGCATTTT	CASSVAVEQPQHF
NA	TRBV7-9	TRBD1	TRBJ2-1	TGTGCCGGGGTCCCCGGGACAGGGGGTTACAATGAGCAGTTCTTC	CAGVPGTGGYNEQFF
NA	TRBV5-4	TRBD2	TRBJ2-7	TGTGCCAGCAGCCTAACCTCTAGCGGATCCTACGAGCAGTACTTC	CASSLTSSGSYEQYF